This record covers a single T cell receptor beta chain. TCRdb redid the calling of the 5' RACE reads with MiXCR, one entry per CDR3 protein. The sample yields roughly 170,000 distinct CDR3 sequences, about a fifth seen once. These data originate in a study of T-cell memory formation after mild COVID-19. Germline CDR1 reads SEHNR; CDR2 reads FQNEAQ (reference sequence). Losses at the gene ends were 5 bases for V and 4 bases for J; bases not matched to a gene: 14. CDR3 length equals 17 residues. V and J are TRBV7-9 and TRBJ2-3; TRBD2 matches at 8 bases. The source of this sequence is an adult woman who had mild COVID-19 (a few samples of this study predate the infection). Cell type and time point are not known. Specimen: PBMCs or a T cell subset sorted from them (not recorded which). This chain's CDR3 is CASSPPPGGRRADTQYF. The CDR3 bases are TGTGCCAGCAGCCCCCCCCCGGGCGGGAGGCGGGCAGATACGCAGTATTTT.